This TCR beta chain stems from a study of blood T cell repertoires in COVID-19. Sequenced by immunoSEQ multiplex PCR; TCRdb stores in-frame clones only, minus some. The sample lists nearly 400,000 clones; roughly 89% were seen once. A note on this clone: This sample includes further DNA sequences coding for the same CDR3.

V lost 3 bases to trimming and J lost 8 bases; unmatched junction nucleotides: 6. The CDR3 sequence is 13 residues long. The chain employs TRBV12-3 or TRBV12-4 and TRBJ1-2; 7 nucleotides agree with TRBD1. The source is a woman in her twenties or thirties who had recovered from COVID-19. Sequencing was performed on PBMCs or T cells enriched from blood (not recorded which). The CDR3 DNA is TGTGCCAGCAGTTTCCCAGGGGGAGGCGGCTACACCTTC. Translating it yields CASSFPGGGGYTF.